This TCR beta chain was recovered during a study of tumor-infiltrating lymphocytes in localized non-small cell lung cancer. Study overall: Patients included smokers and never-smokers with various histologies, some sampled after neoadjuvant chemotherapy. General study findings and limits: TCRbeta sequencing showed higher T cell infiltration in tumors than uninvolved lung. Each assay used a separate piece of the same tissue.

Germline values: CDR1 MDHEN, CDR2 SYDVKM. The CDR3 totals 13 residues. V was cut by 6 bases and J by 6 bases, with 12 bases left in between. As concerns this clone: Its antigen remains unknown.

Only in-frame clones appear in the TCRdb table, and some are missing; sequencing was by immunoSEQ multiplex PCR. The sample gives approximately 3,200 clones, 55% to 60% of which show up once; less than 15% is in the top ten. The chain combines TRBV28 with TRBJ2-1, with D perhaps matching TRBD2 (6 bases). This clonotype was sampled from a human donor with non-small cell lung cancer. Sequencing was performed on uninvolved lung tissue not adjacent to the tumor. The CDR3 nucleotides are TGTGCCAGCAGCTTTTCGACTAGCAATGAGCAGTTCTTC. Encoded protein: CASSFSTSNEQFF.